What follows are 32 T cell receptor beta chains derived from one specimen sequenced in a study of cytomegalovirus exposure and HLA in healthy donors. Primers included in the PCR were 60 Vbeta and 13 Jbeta primers. Clones were sequenced by immunoSEQ multiplex PCR, and TCRdb holds only the in-frame ones, with some missing. The sample table sets out about 160,000 clones. Source material: PBMCs. These receptors were obtained from a woman aged 55-69 years in good health and CMV-seronegative.

The V call is TRBV15, the J call TRBJ1-4, with 9 bases matching TRBD1. V gave up 4 bases and J gave up 4 bases; unmatched junction bases: 7. This CDR3 has 16 amino acids. CDR1 and CDR2 (germline): LNHNV, YYDKDF (reference sequence). Here the CDR3 DNA reads TGTGCCACCAGCATCGGGACAGGGATGGTTAATGAAAAACTGTTTTTT. It yields the protein CATSIGTGMVNEKLFF.

The chain joins TRBV4-3 to TRBJ2-2; 8 bases align to TRBD1. Germline trimming cut 2 bases from V and 3 bases from J; bases unmatched to any gene: 5. The CDR3 runs 16 residues. CDR1 is LGHNA, CDR2 YSLEER, per germline. CDR3 residues: CASSQSLTGDTGELFF. CDR3 nucleotides: TGCGCCAGCAGCCAATCCTTGACAGGGGACACCGGGGAGCTGTTTTTT.

V is TRBV2 and J is TRBJ2-3; D remains ambiguous. V was shortened by 5 bases and J by 3 bases, with 6 bases between the two germline ends. Germline V gives CDR1 SNHLY, CDR2 FYNNEI. This CDR3 has 12 residues. The CDR3 loop is CASSPGTDTQYF. The CDR3 DNA sequence: TGTGCCAGCAGTCCCGGGACAGATACGCAGTATTTT.

Here the CDR3 DNA reads TGTGCCATCAGGGAGGGGGCTACGGGCAATCAGCCCCAGCATTTT. As protein: CAIREGATGNQPQHF. The V call is TRBV10-3, the J call TRBJ1-5; 7 positions match TRBD1. Germline loops: CDR1 ENHRY, CDR2 SYGVKD. The ends lost 6 bases at V and 2 bases at J; junction bases unmatched: 7. This CDR3 is built from 15 residues.

The chain couples TRBV12-5 to TRBJ2-7, with D perhaps matching TRBD2 (6 bases). V was pared by 0 bases and J by 2 bases, with 11 bases between. The CDR3 loop spans 15 amino acids. In germline, CDR1 is LGHNT, CDR2 FRNRAP. CDR3 amino acids: CASGLVHGGPYEQYF. As DNA, the CDR3 is TGTGCTAGTGGTTTGGTACACGGGGGACCCTACGAGCAGTACTTC. The variable domain in full, with the rest retrieved from reference TRBV12-5 and TRBJ2-7, is DARVTQTPRHKVTEMGQEVTMRCQPILGHNTVFWYRQTMMQGLELLAYFRNRAPLDDSGMPKDRFSAEMPDATLATLKIQPSEPRDSAVYFCASGLVHGGPYEQYFGPGTRLTVT.

The chain employs TRBV29-1 and TRBJ2-7; 11 bases line up with TRBD2. The CDR3 spans 14 residues. The germline CDR1 and CDR2 sequences are SQVTM and ANQGSEA. V lost 6 bases to trimming and J lost 4 bases; unmatched junction nucleotides: 8. The CDR3 sequence is CSVLTSGGYYEQYF. As DNA, the CDR3 is TGCAGCGTGCTAACTAGCGGGGGTTATTACGAGCAGTACTTC.

This chain links TRBV7-3 with TRBJ2-6, with a possible D match to TRBD1 (6 bases). The CDR3 is made up of 20 amino acids. Germline V gene sequence: CDR1 SGHTA, CDR2 FQGTGA. Trimming left V 6 bases short and J 1 base short, with 25 bases between. In nucleotides, the CDR3 is TGTGCCAGCAGTCAAACCCCGTACGACAGGACCGGGTCTGGGGCCAACGTCCTGACTTTC. It is translated as CASSQTPYDRTGSGANVLTF.

V and J are TRBV19 and TRBJ1-2; D unclear. This CDR3 has 11 residues. V gave up 2 bases and J gave up 8 bases, with 6 bases separating them. CDR1 and CDR2 from the germline V gene are LNHDA and SQIVND (reference sequence). Here the CDR3 DNA reads TGTGCCAGTAGTATATCTCAGGGCTACACCTTC. Amino acids: CASSISQGYTF.

The J gene is TRBJ2-3, the V gene TRBV27, with D tentatively TRBD2 (5 bases). The CDR3 totals 14 residues. V was trimmed by 0 bases and J by 2 bases, leaving 6 bases between them. CDR1 is MNHEY, CDR2 SMNVEV, per germline (reference sequence). CDR3 DNA sequence: TGTGCCAGCAGTTTATCTAGCGTCACAGATACGCAGTATTTT. This codes for CASSLSSVTDTQYF.

The CDR3 DNA reads TGCGCCAGCAGCAGGGGCCCTTCTGGGGCCAACGTCCTGACTTTC. It translates to CASSRGPSGANVLTF. The chain uses TRBV5-1 and TRBJ2-6; the D gene is possibly TRBD1 (5 bases). The CDR3 is 15 residues long. Germline CDR1 SGHRS, CDR2 YFSETQ. The V and J ends lost 4 bases and 1 base respectively, with 9 bases between them.

The chain combines TRBV7-8 with TRBJ2-1; TRBD2 matches 7 bases. J lost 0 bases, V lost 6 bases, and 5 bases had no gene match. There are 15 residues in the CDR3. Germline V CDR1 and CDR2: SGHVS, FQNEAQ. CDR3 sequence (DNA): TGTGCCAGCAGGTCTTCTAGCGGCTCCTACAATGAGCAGTTCTTC. Protein: CASRSSSGSYNEQFF. Complete variable domain (other parts from reference TRBV7-8 and TRBJ2-1): GAGVSQSPRYKVAKRGQDVALRCDPISGHVSLFWYQQALGQGPEFLTYFQNEAQLDKSGLPSDRFFAERPEGSVSTLKIQRTQQEDSAVYLCASRSSSGSYNEQFFGPGTRLTVL.

The V gene is TRBV5-4, the J gene TRBJ2-5; the D gene is possibly TRBD1 (5 bases). Per the germline V gene, CDR1 is SGHNT and CDR2 is YYREEE (reference sequence). V lost 2 bases, J lost 3 bases, and 11 bases lay in between. CDR3 length equals 14 residues. In DNA, the CDR3 is TGTGCCAGCAGCTTCCCGAAGGGGAAAGAGACCCAGTACTTC. This codes for CASSFPKGKETQYF.

V is TRBV5-1 and J is TRBJ1-6; the D gene is possibly TRBD1 (5 bases). The CDR3 extends over 17 amino acids. The germline V gene encodes CDR1 SGHRS and CDR2 YFSETQ. Trimming removed 0 bases from V and 0 bases from J, with 10 bases in between. The CDR3 reads CASSLEGASSYNSPLHF. DNA of the CDR3: TGCGCCAGCAGCTTGGAAGGGGCGAGCTCCTATAATTCACCCCTCCACTTT.

The chain recombines TRBV29-1 with TRBJ1-1; the match to TRBD1 covers 7 bases. The CDR3 has 14 residues. J was trimmed by 1 base and V by 4 bases; bases with no gene match: 6. Per the germline V gene, CDR1 is SQVTM and CDR2 is ANQGSEA. The CDR3 reads CSVADRNSNTEAFF. The CDR3 region has the DNA TGCAGCGTTGCGGACAGGAACTCGAACACTGAAGCTTTCTTT.

Points on this clone: The sample carries other DNA sequences with the same CDR3. The gene calls are TRBV7-3 and TRBJ1-1; D gene ambiguous. The CDR3 totals 13 residues. With 1 base removed from V and 4 bases from J, the gap between germline ends came to 7 bases. The V gene's germline CDR1 is SGHTA and CDR2 FQGTGA. The CDR3 nucleotides are TGTGCCAGCAGCTTAAGTGGGAGCACTGAAGCTTTCTTT. Translation gives CASSLSGSTEAFF.

V usage is TRBV5-1 and J usage is TRBJ2-7, with unresolved D. Germline loops: CDR1 SGHRS, CDR2 YFSETQ. The CDR3 contains 14 residues. The germline V and J ends were trimmed by 1 base and 4 bases, with 12 bases remaining between them. The DNA of the CDR3 is TGCGCCAGCAGCTTGACCCCTGGCCATTACGAGCAGTACTTC. Residues: CASSLTPGHYEQYF.

The chain is built from TRBV6-6 and TRBJ2-7, with 8 bases matching TRBD1. Trimming removed 6 bases from V and 2 bases from J; junction bases left unmatched: 6. The CDR3 extends over 14 amino acids. Germline CDR1 reads MNHNY; CDR2 reads SVGAGI (reference sequence). CDR3 protein: CASRGGQGPYEQYF. CDR3 DNA: TGTGCCAGCAGGGGAGGACAGGGTCCCTACGAGCAGTACTTC.

The chain has TRBV18 and TRBJ1-5; no clear D. V lost 3 bases and J lost 4, with 7 bases in between. CDR1 is KGHSH and CDR2 is LQKENI in the germline V gene. The CDR3 extends over 13 amino acids. CDR3 in amino acids: CASSPSHNQPQHF. The CDR3 nucleotides read TGTGCCAGCTCACCTAGTCATAATCAGCCCCAGCATTTT.

The rearrangement links TRBV19 to TRBJ2-7; 13 bases agree with TRBD2. CDR3 length: 15 amino acids. Germline trimming cut 5 bases from V and 1 base from J; bases unmatched to any gene: 2. CDR1 LNHDA and CDR2 SQIVND come from the germline V gene (reference sequence). The chain's CDR3 is CASSPLAGGSYEQYF. DNA of the CDR3: TGTGCCAGTAGTCCACTAGCGGGAGGGTCCTACGAGCAGTACTTC.

The chain couples TRBV4-3 to TRBJ2-5, with 8 bases identical to TRBD2. CDR1 and CDR2 from the germline V gene are LGHNA and YSLEER. V was pared by 2 bases and J by 0 bases, with 11 bases of the junction left unmatched. This CDR3 has 18 amino acids. The CDR3 here is CASSQRLRGSGDQETQYF. The CDR3 DNA sequence: TGCGCCAGCAGCCAAAGATTACGCGGTAGCGGGGACCAAGAGACCCAGTACTTC.

This chain joins TRBV5-4 and TRBJ1-1, with 10 bases that match TRBD1. The CDR3 sequence is 15 residues long. Germline lookup yields CDR1 SGHNT and CDR2 YYREEE (reference sequence). Trimming cost V 4 bases and J 0 bases; bases outside gene matches: 3. CDR3 amino acids: CASSPGQGLNTEAFF. In DNA, the CDR3 is TGTGCCAGCAGCCCGGGACAGGGGCTGAACACTGAAGCTTTCTTT.

J is TRBJ2-3 and V is TRBV9, with D unresolved. The CDR3 runs 14 residues. In germline, CDR1 is SGDLS, CDR2 YYNGEE. V was pared by 0 bases and J by 0 bases, with 5 bases between. The CDR3 here is CASSVAMSTDTQYF. Written as DNA, the CDR3 is TGTGCCAGCAGCGTAGCAATGAGCACAGATACGCAGTATTTT.

On this clone: Other DNA sequences from this sample encode an identical CDR3 as well. The V and J genes are TRBV4-1 and TRBJ1-5, with 9 bases aligning to TRBD1. Germline assignment: CDR1 MGHRA and CDR2 YSYEKL. The CDR3 totals 15 residues. Germline trimming cut 3 bases from V and 4 bases from J; bases unmatched to any gene: 4. The CDR3 DNA reads TGCGCCAGCAGCCAGGGGACAGGGTCGAATCAGCCCCAGCATTTT. This codes for CASSQGTGSNQPQHF.

The genes are TRBV29-1 and TRBJ2-7; perhaps TRBD2 as D (6 bases). The CDR3 contains 13 residues. The germline CDR1 and CDR2 sequences are SQVTM and ANQGSEA. V was pared by 3 bases and J by 4 bases, with 13 bases between. The CDR3 protein is CSVDSSGTYEQYF. CDR3 sequence (DNA): TGCAGCGTTGATAGTAGCGGCACTTACGAGCAGTACTTC.

The chain recombines TRBV9 with TRBJ2-7; a possible D gene is TRBD2 (6 bases). Germline V gives CDR1 SGDLS, CDR2 YYNGEE. V was shortened by 0 bases and J by 4 bases, with 14 bases between the two germline ends. This CDR3 spans 15 amino acids. CDR3 nucleotides: TGTGCCAGCAGCGTAGGAAGTAGCGGACCTTACGAGCAGTACTTC. Amino acid sequence: CASSVGSSGPYEQYF. Full variable domain (remainder filled in from reference TRBV9 and TRBJ2-7): DSGVTQTPKHLITATGQRVTLRCSPRSGDLSVYWYQQSLDQGLQFLIQYYNGEERAKGNILERFSAQQFPDLHSELNLSSLELGDSALYFCASSVGSSGPYEQYFGPGTRLTVT.

The genes are TRBV7-2 and TRBJ2-5; D is unclear. Trimming removed 3 bases from V and 5 bases from J, with 10 bases in between. This CDR3 is built from 13 residues. CDR1 and CDR2 from the germline V gene are SGHTA and FQGNSA. CDR3 bases: TGTGCCAGCAGCTTCCAGGTTATGGAGACCCAGTACTTC. Its translation: CASSFQVMETQYF.

The gene calls are TRBV5-5 and TRBJ2-4; TRBD1 aligns across 7 bases. The ends lost 0 bases at V and 2 bases at J; junction bases unmatched: 8. The CDR3 contains 17 residues. Germline assignment: CDR1 SGHKS and CDR2 YYEKEE (reference sequence). DNA for the CDR3: TGTGCCAGCAGCTTGGTTGTAGGGGGCGCATCCAAAAACATTCAGTACTTC. Translation gives CASSLVVGGASKNIQYF.

The rearrangement uses TRBV6-5 and TRBJ1-2; 9 bases fit TRBD1. The CDR3 consists of 15 residues. V lost 5 bases and J lost 7; bases outside the gene matches: 11. Germline V lookup: CDR1 MNHEY, CDR2 SVGAGI. The CDR3 DNA sequence: TGTGCCAGCAGTCGCACAGGGGGACAGGGAGGTGGCTACACCTTC. It translates to CASSRTGGQGGGYTF.

The chain is built from TRBV7-6 and TRBJ2-7, with 8 nucleotides matching TRBD1. V trimming: 0 bases; J trimming: 0 bases; junction bases outside the gene matches: 1. The CDR3 runs 15 residues. Germline lookup yields CDR1 SGHVS and CDR2 FNYEAQ. For the CDR3, the DNA is TGTGCCAGCAGCTTAGCAACAGGGGGCTCCTACGAGCAGTACTTC. It codes for CASSLATGGSYEQYF.

The V and J genes are TRBV18 and TRBJ1-5; D is unclear. Trimming pared 3 bases from V and 4 bases from J, leaving 13 bases between. Germline CDR1 reads KGHSH; CDR2 reads LQKENI. The CDR3 consists of 15 residues. CDR3 DNA sequence: TGTGCCAGCTCACCTCGAGACGACTGGAATCAGCCCCAGCATTTT. Its translation is CASSPRDDWNQPQHF.

Remarks on this clone: In the same sample, other DNA sequences code for this CDR3. The V and J genes are TRBV7-8 and TRBJ1-1, with D unresolved. This CDR3 has 13 residues. V was trimmed by 1 base and J by 4 bases, leaving 7 bases between them. Per the germline V gene, CDR1 is SGHVS and CDR2 is FQNEAQ. Here the CDR3 reads CASSLGGGTEAFF. For the CDR3, the DNA is TGTGCCAGCAGCTTAGGAGGTGGCACTGAAGCTTTCTTT.

The chain joins TRBV25-1 to TRBJ2-7, with 7 bases identical to TRBD2. From germline, CDR1 is MGHDK and CDR2 SYGVNS. Losses at the gene ends were 1 base for V and 5 bases for J; bases not matched to a gene: 5. The CDR3 is 14 residues long. The CDR3 here is CASSELGGRNEQYF. CDR3 nucleotide sequence: TGTGCCAGCAGTGAATTGGGGGGGAGAAACGAGCAGTACTTC.